The 3 T cell receptor beta chains listed next were all sequenced from one sample in a study of blood T cell repertoires in COVID-19. Clones were sequenced by immunoSEQ multiplex PCR, and TCRdb holds only the in-frame ones, with some missing. The repertoire holds hundreds of thousands of clones, with over 75% as singletons. Sequencing was carried out using peripheral blood. The receptors originated from a woman in her 70s with COVID-19, enrolled during active disease.

J is TRBJ2-7 and V is TRBV2; possibly TRBD2 for D (6 bases). Trimming cost V 6 bases and J 3 bases, with 6 bases left between them. This CDR3 comprises 11 residues. Per the germline V gene, CDR1 is SNHLY and CDR2 is FYNNEI. CDR3 in DNA: TGTGCCAGCAGGGGGGGCTACGAGCAGTACTTC. This encodes CASRGGYEQYF. Together with reference TRBV2 and TRBJ2-7, the CDR3 gives the full variable domain: EPEVTQTPSHQVTQMGQEVILRCVPISNHLYFYWYRQILGQKVEFLVSFYNNEISEKSEIFDDQFSVERPDGSNFTLKIRSTKLEDSAMYFCASRGGYEQYFGPGTRLTVT.

The CDR3 spells CASSPGRGINQPQHF. CDR3 nucleotides: TGTGCCAGCAGCCCGGGGCGGGGCATTAATCAGCCCCAGCATTTT. V is TRBV14 and J is TRBJ1-5, with TRBD1 as a possible D gene (5 bases). V gave up 4 bases and J gave up 4 bases, with 14 bases separating them. CDR1 and CDR2 from the germline V gene are SGHDN and FVKESK. The CDR3 consists of 15 residues.

This chain uses TRBV2 with TRBJ2-1; D perhaps matches TRBD2 (6 bases). Germline lookup yields CDR1 SNHLY and CDR2 FYNNEI. This CDR3 is 13 amino acids long. Trimming pared 6 bases from V and 5 bases from J, leaving 11 bases between. CDR3 region: CASRGTSNNEQFF. The CDR3 DNA is TGTGCCAGCAGGGGGACTTCGAACAATGAGCAGTTCTTC.